Below, 32 T cell receptor beta chains from the same sample are listed, as sequenced in a study of CD8 T cells in Susac syndrome. Reverse transcription of roughly 0.45 to 1 ug RNA used random hexamers. From the immunoSEQ multiplex PCR reads, TCRdb called clonotypes with MiXCR, one entry per CDR3 protein. The sample includes about 120,000 distinct CDR3 sequences, 92% of them seen just once. The sequencing sample was made of CD4+ T cells from PBMCs. Every receptor here comes from a human donor in good health.

V is TRBV5-1 and J is TRBJ2-7, with D possibly TRBD2 on 6 matching bases. V lost 1 base and J 0 bases, leaving 11 bases between the germline ends. The V gene's germline CDR1 is SGHRS and CDR2 YFSETQ. The CDR3 has 15 residues. CDR3 sequence: CASSLSSGRSYEQYF. In nucleotides, the CDR3 is TGCGCCAGCAGCTTGTCGAGCGGGCGCTCCTACGAGCAGTACTTC. Combining the CDR3 with reference TRBV5-1 and TRBJ2-7 gives the whole variable domain KAGVTQTPRYLIKTRGQQVTLSCSPISGHRSVSWYQQTPGQGLQFLFEYFSETQRNKGNFPGRFSGRQFSNSRSEMNVSTLELGDSALYLCASSLSSGRSYEQYFGPGTRLTVT.

This rearrangement joins TRBV4-2 to TRBJ1-2; D is ambiguous. The V gene's germline CDR1 is LGHNA and CDR2 YNFKEQ. This CDR3 has 16 residues. Trimming removed 0 bases at V and 1 base at J, with 12 bases between. The CDR3 here is CASSQDFSIHNYGYTF. CDR3 bases: TGTGCCAGCAGCCAAGATTTCTCAATTCATAACTATGGCTACACCTTC.

J is TRBJ1-2 and V is TRBV6-1; 8 nucleotides align to TRBD1. Germline V gene data show CDR1 as MNHNS and CDR2 as SASEGT. V lost 6 bases and J lost 1; bases outside the gene matches: 10. The CDR3 spans 16 residues. The CDR3 DNA sequence: TGTGCCAGCAGCCGATCCGGACAGGGATATAACTATGGCTACACCTTC. Protein: CASSRSGQGYNYGYTF.

V gene TRBV9 combines with J gene TRBJ1-1; 7 bases fit TRBD1. The CDR3 consists of 15 residues. With V trimmed by 0 bases and J by 2 bases, 4 bases remained unmatched. The germline V gene has CDR1 SGDLS and CDR2 YYNGEE. The CDR3 here is CASSVARGKNTEAFF. The CDR3 DNA reads TGTGCCAGCAGCGTAGCCAGGGGGAAAAACACTGAAGCTTTCTTT.

This rearrangement joins TRBV20-1 to TRBJ1-1, with D tentatively TRBD1 (5 bases). The germline V and J ends were trimmed by 0 bases and 2 bases, with 13 bases remaining between them. The CDR3 is made up of 15 amino acids. CDR1 DFQATT and CDR2 SNEGSKA come from the germline V gene (reference sequence). The CDR3 loop is CSARELDSGNTEAFF. The CDR3, as DNA: TGCAGTGCTAGAGAGCTCGACAGCGGCAACACTGAAGCTTTCTTT.

This clonotype turned up a few times. A junction end diverges from the germline sequence, so it may reflect a read error. This chain uses TRBV29-1 with TRBJ1-1, with a possible D match to TRBD1 (5 bases). Germline V gene lookup returns CDR1 SQVTM and CDR2 ANQGSEA. The CDR3 runs to 18 residues. In DNA form, the CDR3 reads TGCAGCGTTGGGACTCGAAGGGGACGGGGTCTGGGGAACACTGAGGCTTTCTTT. This codes for CSVGTRRGRGLGNTEAFF. Based on the CDR3 plus reference TRBV29-1 and TRBJ1-1, the full variable domain is SAVISQKPSRDICQRGTSLTIQCQVDSQVTMMFWYRQQPGQSLTLIATANQGSEATYESGFVIDKFPISRPNLTFSTLTVSNMSPEDSSIYLCSVGTRRGRGLGNTEAFFGQGTRLTVV.

J is TRBJ2-7 and V is TRBV10-3; D gene uncertain. Germline loops: CDR1 ENHRY, CDR2 SYGVKD. Between the trimmed V and J ends, which lost 5 bases and 0 bases, there was a span of 8 bases. This CDR3 comprises 13 residues. The CDR3 sequence is CAISTATSYEQYF. The DNA for the CDR3 is TGTGCCATCAGTACTGCCACCTCCTACGAGCAGTACTTC.

The genes are TRBV11-2 and TRBJ2-7; D is possibly TRBD1 (5 bases). V shed 4 bases and J shed 12 bases, with 16 bases lying between them. Looked up from germline, CDR1 is SGHAT and CDR2 is FQNNGV. The CDR3 consists of 12 residues. CDR3 sequence (DNA): TGTGCCAGCAGCTCCGGAAGGGGTATTGGGTACTTC. Encoded protein: CASSSGRGIGYF.

V usage is TRBV5-1 and J usage is TRBJ1-1; 7 bases match TRBD1. V shed 0 bases, J shed 0 bases, and the junction held 5 bases outside the gene matches. The germline CDR1 and CDR2 sequences are SGHRS and YFSETQ. This CDR3 has 16 amino acids. CDR3 sequence: CASSLAPGQLNTEAFF. In DNA, the CDR3 is TGCGCCAGCAGCTTGGCCCCGGGACAGTTGAACACTGAAGCTTTCTTT.

The rearrangement joins TRBV7-2 to TRBJ2-6; 7 bases line up with TRBD2. CDR1 is SGHTA, CDR2 FQGNSA, per germline. The CDR3 totals 16 residues. Trimming at V came to 6 bases and at J to 0 bases, leaving 5 bases not matched to a gene. The CDR3 DNA follows: TGTGCCAGCAGATCGGGGGGAAGCTCTGGGGCCAACGTCCTGACTTTC. Its protein is CASRSGGSSGANVLTF.

CDR3 sequence reads: CASSQGWSGSGSYEQYF. The CDR3 bases are TGTGCCAGCAGCCAAGGATGGTCGGGTTCAGGGTCGTACGAGCAGTACTTC. The chain uses TRBV4-2 and TRBJ2-7; maybe TRBD1 (5 bases). Germline lookup yields CDR1 LGHNA and CDR2 YNFKEQ. The CDR3 is made up of 17 amino acids. Trimming pared 1 base from V and 4 bases from J, leaving 20 bases between.

This sequence joins TRBV7-8 and TRBJ2-1, with 8 bases aligning to TRBD2. V trimming: 2 bases; J trimming: 4 bases; junction bases outside the gene matches: 7. The CDR3 length is 16 residues. Germline V gene sequence: CDR1 SGHVS, CDR2 FQNEAQ. The CDR3 here is CASSLFRGTRYNEQFF. CDR3 in DNA: TGTGCCAGCAGCTTATTTCGGGGGACTAGGTACAATGAGCAGTTCTTC.

This sequence joins TRBV5-1 and TRBJ2-1; TRBD2 matches 7 bases. Germline assignment: CDR1 SGHRS and CDR2 YFSETQ. The CDR3 sequence is 19 residues long. J was trimmed by 0 bases and V by 2 bases; bases with no gene match: 14. The CDR3 loop reads CASSLTADGGGSSYNEQFF. DNA for the CDR3: TGCGCCAGCAGCTTAACGGCAGACGGAGGCGGGAGCTCCTACAATGAGCAGTTCTTC. The full variable domain, in which reference TRBV5-1 and TRBJ2-1 provide the parts outside the CDR3, is KAGVTQTPRYLIKTRGQQVTLSCSPISGHRSVSWYQQTPGQGLQFLFEYFSETQRNKGNFPGRFSGRQFSNSRSEMNVSTLELGDSALYLCASSLTADGGGSSYNEQFFGPGTRLTVL.

This chain connects TRBV18 to TRBJ1-2, with a weak D call TRBD1 (6 bases). Trimming took off 1 base at V and 7 bases at J, with 13 bases between the two ends. The germline CDR1 and CDR2 sequences are KGHSH and LQKENI. The CDR3 is made up of 14 amino acids. The CDR3 DNA reads TGTGCCAGCTCACCACAACCGGGACAAGGTGGCTACACCTTC. Translating gives CASSPQPGQGGYTF.

V is TRBV2 and J is TRBJ1-1; maybe TRBD1 (6 bases). The CDR3 is made up of 14 amino acids. Germline V gene data show CDR1 as SNHLY and CDR2 as FYNNEI. V gave up 5 bases and J gave up 5 bases, with 15 bases separating them. DNA for the CDR3: TGTGCCAGCAGTTCCCTCAGGGGTCGGACTGAAGCTTTCTTT. Residues: CASSSLRGRTEAFF.

The genes are TRBV20-1 and TRBJ2-1; D might be TRBD1 (6 bases). The CDR3 totals 14 residues. Trimming took off 6 bases at V and 1 base at J, with 13 bases between the two ends. Germline V gene data show CDR1 as DFQATT and CDR2 as SNEGSKA (reference sequence). The CDR3 DNA follows: TGCAGTGCCGCCAGGGGAAGTTCCTACAATGAGCAGTTCTTC. Protein sequence: CSAARGSSYNEQFF.

This chain links TRBV19 with TRBJ2-5, with 8 positions matching TRBD2. Unmatched junction bases numbered 5, after V lost 6 bases and J lost 5 bases. Germline CDR1 and CDR2: LNHDA and SQIVND (reference sequence). CDR3 length: 13 amino acids. DNA for the CDR3: TGTGCCAGTAGCCGGGGGGGCGCGGAGACCCAGTACTTC. Residues: CASSRGGAETQYF.

The chain employs TRBV4-3 and TRBJ2-2; D could derive from TRBD1 or TRBD2 (5 bases each). There are 17 residues in the CDR3. V was pared by 0 bases and J by 6 bases, with 17 bases between. The germline V gene has CDR1 LGHNA and CDR2 YSLEER. CDR3 sequence: CASSQDFTGLGSGELFF. The CDR3 region has the DNA TGCGCCAGCAGCCAAGATTTCACGGGGCTTGGATCCGGGGAGCTGTTTTTT.

The rearrangement links TRBV6-6 to TRBJ1-4; D remains ambiguous. The germline gives CDR1 MNHNY, CDR2 SVGAGI (reference sequence). V lost 5 bases and J lost 7, with 2 bases in between. This CDR3 is built from 10 residues. CDR3 residues: CASSREKLFF. Here the CDR3 DNA reads TGTGCCAGCAGTCGTGAAAAACTGTTTTTT.

The count of this clonotype is one. The CDR3 is CASSEMRARSSGNTIYF. CDR3 coding DNA: TGTGCCAGCAGTGAAATGCGGGCGAGGAGCTCTGGAAACACCATATATTTT. The chain carries TRBV6-1 and TRBJ1-3, with D unresolved. The ends were cut back, 2 bases at V and 0 bases at J, with 14 bases in the middle. The CDR3 loop spans 17 amino acids. Germline values: CDR1 MNHNS, CDR2 SASEGT.

The V call is TRBV12-3 or TRBV12-4, the J call TRBJ2-7, with D perhaps TRBD2 (7 bases). The CDR3 sequence is 14 residues long. Between the trimmed V and J ends, which lost 1 base and 3 bases, there was a span of 10 bases. DNA of the CDR3: TGTGCCAGCAGTTTAGAGGGGGGGCTCTACGAGCAGTACTTC. Translating gives CASSLEGGLYEQYF.

The chain is built from TRBV7-9 and TRBJ1-6, with 9 bases that match TRBD1. Losses at the gene ends were 4 bases for V and 9 bases for J; bases not matched to a gene: 7. Per germline, CDR1 SEHNR and CDR2 FQNEAQ (reference sequence). The CDR3 has 15 residues. The CDR3 reads CASSSPRDRVSPLHF. The CDR3 region has the DNA TGTGCCAGCAGCTCGCCCCGGGACAGGGTTTCACCCCTCCACTTT.

A single count supports this clonotype. The chain couples TRBV7-2 to TRBJ1-2, with D possibly being TRBD1 (6 bases). Trimming removed 2 bases at V and 2 bases at J, with 12 bases between. This CDR3 region has 15 residues. Germline V gene lookup returns CDR1 SGHTA and CDR2 FQGNSA. The CDR3 is CASSLRGTTNYGYTF. The DNA for the CDR3 is TGTGCCAGCAGCTTACGGGGGACAACCAACTATGGCTACACCTTC.

The CDR3 is CASSPVSRNQPQHF. The CDR3 DNA reads as TGTGCCAGCAGCCCGGTGAGTCGCAATCAGCCCCAGCATTTT. The V call is TRBV12-3 or TRBV12-4, the J call TRBJ1-5; D is uncertain. Deletions cut 6 bases from V and 2 bases from J, with 11 bases between. There are 14 residues in the CDR3.

As DNA, the CDR3 is TGTGCTAGTGGTGAGCAGGGGTTTAGCAATCAGCCCCAGCATTTT. It is translated as CASGEQGFSNQPQHF. The chain employs TRBV12-5 and TRBJ1-5; possibly TRBD1 for D (6 bases). The CDR3 sequence is 15 residues long. Trimming pared 5 bases from V and 0 bases from J, leaving 11 bases between. The germline V gene has CDR1 LGHNT and CDR2 FRNRAP.

In nucleotides, the CDR3 is TGTGCCAGCACAATAAATGCCGAAGAGACCCAGTACTTC. Protein sequence: CASTINAEETQYF. This sequence joins TRBV12-3 or TRBV12-4 and TRBJ2-5; D is unclear. V dropped 7 bases and J dropped 3 bases, with 12 bases sitting between them. CDR3 length equals 13 residues.

This clonotype came up once. J is TRBJ1-5 and V is TRBV25-1; D is undetermined. CDR1 and CDR2 (germline): MGHDK, SYGVNS. The V end was cut by 1 base, the J end by 3 bases, with 10 bases between. The CDR3 has 15 amino acids. DNA of the CDR3: TGTGCCAGCAGTGAATCCGGGCAGCCCAATCAGCCCCAGCATTTT. Its protein is CASSESGQPNQPQHF.

The V and J genes are TRBV19 and TRBJ1-1, with unresolved D. The germline gives CDR1 LNHDA, CDR2 SQIVND (reference sequence). Between the trimmed V and J ends, which lost 1 base and 1 base, there was a span of 7 bases. There are 14 residues in the CDR3. This CDR3 is CASSIALKNTEAFF. The CDR3 region has the DNA TGTGCCAGTAGTATAGCCCTCAAGAACACTGAAGCTTTCTTT. Full variable domain (rest looked up from reference TRBV19 and TRBJ1-1): DGGITQSPKYLFRKEGQNVTLSCEQNLNHDAMYWYRQDPGQGLRLIYYSQIVNDFQKGDIAEGYSVSREKKESFPLTVTSAQKNPTAFYLCASSIALKNTEAFFGQGTRLTVV.

This clonotype has more than one count but fewer than ten. The chain carries TRBV24-1 and TRBJ2-7; D is undetermined. CDR1 KGHDR and CDR2 SFDVKD come from the germline V gene. V lost 8 bases, J lost 1 base, and 14 bases lay in between. This CDR3 region has 14 residues. The CDR3 DNA sequence: TGTGCCACCATTAACTTTGGGTCTTCCTACGAGCAGTACTTC. As protein: CATINFGSSYEQYF.

The chain links TRBV6-2 or TRBV6-3 to TRBJ2-1; TRBD2 matches 10 bases. This CDR3 spans 16 amino acids. CDR1 is MNHEY, CDR2 SVGEGT, per germline. V lost 2 bases to trimming and J lost 1 base; unmatched junction nucleotides: 2. The DNA for the CDR3 is TGTGCCAGCAGTTACATTAGCGGGAGGTCCTACAATGAGCAGTTCTTC. Translation gives CASSYISGRSYNEQFF.

The chain joins TRBV20-1 to TRBJ2-2; perhaps TRBD2 as D (6 bases). V lost 4 bases and J lost 0, with 12 bases in between. The CDR3 loop spans 15 amino acids. Germline V lookup: CDR1 DFQATT, CDR2 SNEGSKA (reference sequence). The DNA for the CDR3 is TGCAGTGCTACCTTGGCGGGGACGAACACCGGGGAGCTGTTTTTT. It yields the protein CSATLAGTNTGELFF.

This clonotype has only one observation. The V and J genes are TRBV20-1 and TRBJ2-3; 11 nucleotides line up with TRBD2. CDR3 size: 17 residues. With V trimmed by 5 bases and J by 0 bases, 10 bases remained unmatched. Looked up from germline, CDR1 is DFQATT and CDR2 is SNEGSKA (reference sequence). The CDR3 reads CSALVGLAGPSTDTQYF. DNA of the CDR3: TGCAGTGCTCTCGTTGGACTAGCGGGCCCGAGCACAGATACGCAGTATTTT.